These 5 T cell receptor beta chains were sequenced from one sample in a study of beta chain features in type 1 diabetes. These receptors are not linked to any known antigen. The entirety of the isolated RNA underwent reverse transcription, so expressed TCRB transcripts were sequenced. Produced via immunoSEQ multiplex PCR; TCRdb's table is partial and in-frame only. The sample consists of about 270,000 clones, about 13% of them appearing once. Overall study results and limits: Shorter TCRB CDR3s, moderately but significantly so, were found in Type 1 diabetes patients in all four CD4+ subsets.

The specimen was naive CD4+ T cells from blood. The receptors originated from a man aged 25 to 40 with type 1 diabetes.

V and J are TRBV9 and TRBJ2-7, with 13 positions matching TRBD2. The CDR3 spans 15 residues. The ends lost 3 bases at V and 4 bases at J; junction bases unmatched: 4. CDR1 is SGDLS, CDR2 YYNGEE, per germline. CDR3 amino acids: CASSASTSGRYEQYF. CDR3 nucleotide sequence: TGTGCCAGCAGCGCCTCGACTAGCGGGAGGTACGAGCAGTACTTC.

This clone was detected only a few times. The chain joins TRBV2 to TRBJ2-1; D is uncertain. Trimming stripped 3 bases from V and 0 bases from J, with 9 bases between. Looked up from germline, CDR1 is SNHLY and CDR2 is FYNNEI. The length of the CDR3 is 15 residues. The CDR3 bases are TGTGCCAGCAGTGACAGGCATAGCTCCTACAATGAGCAGTTCTTC. Protein: CASSDRHSSYNEQFF.

The gene calls are TRBV27 and TRBJ1-2, with 9 bases lining up with TRBD1. Germline CDR1 and CDR2: MNHEY and SMNVEV (reference sequence). The CDR3 contains 15 residues. After removal of 6 bases from V and 4 bases from J, the junction contained 9 bases not matched to a gene. The CDR3 bases are TGTGCCAGCAGCCCCGGGACAGGGACATCCTATGGCTACACCTTC. It is translated as CASSPGTGTSYGYTF.

V usage is TRBV29-1 and J usage is TRBJ2-1, with D perhaps TRBD2 (6 bases). The V gene lost 0 bases and the J gene lost 8 bases, with 17 bases spanning the gap. Germline assignment: CDR1 SQVTM and CDR2 ANQGSEA. The length of the CDR3 is 15 residues. CDR3 sequence: CSVEDKGLLGDEQFF. DNA of the CDR3: TGCAGCGTTGAAGATAAGGGACTCCTAGGCGATGAGCAGTTCTTC.

This chain links TRBV5-1 with TRBJ2-3; 8 bases align to TRBD2. The V gene's germline CDR1 is SGHRS and CDR2 YFSETQ. CDR3 size: 14 residues. J lost 5 bases, V lost 7 bases, and 9 bases had no gene match. The CDR3: CASSSGRAKDTQYF. The DNA of the CDR3 is TGCGCCAGCTCAAGCGGGAGAGCTAAAGATACGCAGTATTTT. Full variable domain (remainder filled in from reference TRBV5-1 and TRBJ2-3): KAGVTQTPRYLIKTRGQQVTLSCSPISGHRSVSWYQQTPGQGLQFLFEYFSETQRNKGNFPGRFSGRQFSNSRSEMNVSTLELGDSALYLCASSSGRAKDTQYFGPGTRLTVL.